Here is one TCR beta chain with its context. This clonotype was counted ten times or more. There is no known antigen for this receptor. It has no much larger one-base neighbor in the sample; base qualities were not kept. cDNA was synthesized by template-switch 5'RACE using a primer carrying a 10-nucleotide random unique molecular identifier by which each TCR transcript was tagged. Every sequencing run covered 15-18 subjects and yielded more than 170 million TCR-beta sequences. Total RNA was extracted with the RNeasy kit. The KAPA Real-time Library Amplification kit was used to amplify TCR-beta VDJ regions with primers targeting the TCR constant region and the 5'RACE anchor. Sample indexes and Illumina adaptors were added in a first PCR, after which library yield was increased in a second PCR. After Ampure bead purification, the TCR product of roughly 650 bp was size-selected on a 2% E-gel SizeSelection system. Before pooling, libraries had their quality checked on a Bioanalyzer, their concentration measured with Qubit, and their quantity determined with the Kapa Library Quantification kit. Paired-end 2 x 150 bp sequencing of the libraries was performed on an Illumina HiSeq 2500. To increase sequence diversity, 25-30% phiX was spiked into each library pool. The paper's data handling went like this. Quality-filtered reads were processed with the UMI-based MiGEC pipeline, which removed over 75% of raw TCR sequences during error correction. VDJ genes were aligned to IMGT germline references, and each clonotype was defined by a unique CDR3 amino acid sequence together with V-J genes. VDJtools evaluated clonal expansion, Shannon diversity and CDR3 relatedness (CalcPairwiseDistances, ClusterSamples); CLCbio workbench built phylogenetic trees. Clones with at least 8 unique UMIs were defined as expanded, with this threshold being based on coefficient-of-variation modelling across technical triplicates. TCRdb cleaned the public reads at Q25 with fastp, built clones with MiXCR and kept in-frame beta chains. Each CDR3 protein gets just one entry, which takes the most common genes and DNA from the rows behind it. TCRdb, not the original authors, processed these V and J calls. Across this sample there are tens of thousands of distinct CDR3 sequences, with around 10% seen only once. Of the sample, less than 8.5% is held by the ten largest clones.

The data derive from a study of neurological immune-mediated disorders (dated by TCRdb to between 2018 and 2020). About the investigation overall: The study compared peripheral blood TCR-beta repertoires of HTLV-I-associated myelopathy (HAM/TSP) patients, multiple sclerosis patients and healthy controls using UMI-based sequencing. Of the 60 to 70 subjects in the cohort, around 14 were HAM/TSP patients, some 34 were multiple sclerosis patients, and about 20 were healthy controls. Alongside PBMC samples, the set of some 98 TCR-beta libraries contained longitudinal samples, technical triplicates, and paired CD4+ and CD8+ T-cell subsets that had been sorted. Each longitudinal HAM/TSP and healthy donor was sampled at 3 time-points spaced at 3-40 month intervals. Study-wide conclusions, independent of this receptor: No identical CDR3 amino acid sequences were shared among expanded clones across subjects, suggesting private TCR-beta repertoires in all groups. TCR clonal expansion was greatest in HAM/TSP patients and smallest in MS patients, who ranked below even healthy controls.

The time point label, read with the paper, signifies: longitudinal time-point 1 (baseline). Unsorted PBMC libraries were generated from 2 million PBMCs stored in RNAlater at -80 °C until RNA extraction. PBMCs were separated from peripheral blood using Ficoll-Hypaque density gradient centrifugation and then cryopreserved in liquid nitrogen. The CDR3, cysteine through phenylalanine, is 15 amino acids long. CDR3 DNA is the only sequence kept; it has 45 bases, read in frame from the first base. The germline ends are 14 bases apart after V is trimmed by 2 bases and J by 3 bases. CDR1 and CDR2 are drawn from the germline V gene (reference sequence): SEHNR, FQNEAQ.

The V and J segments used are TRBV7-9 and TRBJ2-7, with TRBD2 tentatively as D gene (5 bases match). The clonotype comes from a male donor with HTLV-1-associated myelopathy (HAM/TSP). The specimen sequenced was PBMCs. The nucleotides read TGTGCCAGCAGCTTATTTGGCGGGCCAGGCTACGAGCAGTACTTC. Translated, it gives CASSLFGGPGYEQYF.